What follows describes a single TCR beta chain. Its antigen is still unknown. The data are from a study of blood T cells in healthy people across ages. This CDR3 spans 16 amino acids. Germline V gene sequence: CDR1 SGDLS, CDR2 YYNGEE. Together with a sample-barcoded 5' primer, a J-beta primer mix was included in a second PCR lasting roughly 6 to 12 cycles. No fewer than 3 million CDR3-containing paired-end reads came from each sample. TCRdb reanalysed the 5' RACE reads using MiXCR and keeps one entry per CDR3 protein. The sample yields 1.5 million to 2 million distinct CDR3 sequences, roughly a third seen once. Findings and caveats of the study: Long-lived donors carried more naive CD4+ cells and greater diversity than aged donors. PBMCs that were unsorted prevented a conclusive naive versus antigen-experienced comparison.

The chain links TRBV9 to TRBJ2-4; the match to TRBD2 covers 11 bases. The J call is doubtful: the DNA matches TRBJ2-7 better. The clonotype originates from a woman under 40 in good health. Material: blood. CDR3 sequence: CASSAKGLAGENEQYF. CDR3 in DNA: TGTGCCAGCAGCGCCAAAGGACTAGCGGGCGAGAACGAGCAGTACTTC.